The clone carrying this T cell receptor beta chain was observed at least ten times. Its matching antigen is unknown. This CDR3 has 17 residues. Germline assignment: CDR1 SEHNR and CDR2 FQNEAQ (reference sequence). V dropped 4 bases and J dropped 4; count of bases not matched to a gene: 10. Amplified TCR beta CDR3 regions derived from RNA transcripts. HTBI primers were employed in a first-round RT-PCR of the TCR CDR3. TCRdb re-analysed the multiplex PCR reads in MiXCR, keeping a single row per CDR3 protein. Here the sample spans roughly 530,000 distinct CDR3 sequences, roughly 17% being singletons. Each ophthalmopathy patient scored at least 3 on the Clinical Activity Score and at least 4 on NOSPECS grade, with duration under 3 months. Patients showing uncontrolled infection, other autoimmune disease, pregnancy or lactation were ineligible. The data are from a study of T cells in Graves' hyperthyroidism and ophthalmopathy.

Points from the study as a whole: Most expanded thyroid clonotypes above 0.001 recurred in blood.

The sequencing input was blood. The clonotype was recovered from a woman aged 18-29 years with Graves' ophthalmopathy. V is TRBV7-9 and J is TRBJ2-1, with 10 positions matching TRBD2. CDR3 sequence reads: CASSSTDSGGSYNEQFF. CDR3 coding DNA: TGTGCCAGCAGCTCCACCGATAGCGGGGGGTCATACAATGAGCAGTTCTTC.